Given below is one T cell receptor beta chain in context. Its antigen is undetermined. This sample was included in a study of cytotoxic CD8 clonotypes in ibrutinib-treated CLL. Study in general: Mean yields were roughly 240,000 productive templates and about 97,000 productive rearrangements per sample.

The length of the CDR3 is 19 residues. Germline V CDR1 and CDR2: SEHNR, FQNEAQ (reference sequence). V shed 1 base, J shed 3 bases, and the junction held 9 bases outside the gene matches. TCRdb's copy holds only in-frame clones and misses some; the assay was immunoSEQ multiplex PCR. The sample carries roughly 150,000 clones, roughly 84% recorded once. Study-wide results and limits: There were few public clonotypes, and on treatment they contracted or stayed stable.

The chain carries TRBV7-9 and TRBJ2-7; TRBD2 matches at 16 bases. The clonotype originates from a human donor with chronic lymphocytic leukemia. Sequences were derived from PBMCs, sampled at disease progression, from a patient treated with ibrutinib. The DNA for the CDR3 is TGTGCCAGCAGCTTAGAGCGGGGACTAGCGGGAGGGGGTCTCTACGAGCAGTACTTC. Translating gives CASSLERGLAGGGLYEQYF.